This T cell receptor beta chain was captured in a study of early T cells in non-severe SARS-CoV-2 infection. Trimming shortened V by 4 bases and J by 7 bases, and 14 bases separated the two germline ends. The CDR3 loop spans 13 amino acids. Germline lookup yields CDR1 MDHEN and CDR2 SYDVKM. MiXCR, applied by TCRdb to the 5' RACE reads, yields one record per CDR3 protein. Here the sample spans about 110,000 distinct CDR3 sequences, roughly 12% being singletons. Source: whole blood, taken at baseline. The sequence came from an adult who was a healthcare worker with PCR-confirmed SARS-CoV-2 infection or an uninfected control (not recorded which). The chain employs TRBV28 and TRBJ2-7; perhaps D is TRBD1 or TRBD2 (6 bases each). CDR3 protein: CASSSPGAGEQYF. In nucleotides, the CDR3 is TGTGCCAGCAGTTCCCCGGGGGCCGGGGAGCAGTACTTC.